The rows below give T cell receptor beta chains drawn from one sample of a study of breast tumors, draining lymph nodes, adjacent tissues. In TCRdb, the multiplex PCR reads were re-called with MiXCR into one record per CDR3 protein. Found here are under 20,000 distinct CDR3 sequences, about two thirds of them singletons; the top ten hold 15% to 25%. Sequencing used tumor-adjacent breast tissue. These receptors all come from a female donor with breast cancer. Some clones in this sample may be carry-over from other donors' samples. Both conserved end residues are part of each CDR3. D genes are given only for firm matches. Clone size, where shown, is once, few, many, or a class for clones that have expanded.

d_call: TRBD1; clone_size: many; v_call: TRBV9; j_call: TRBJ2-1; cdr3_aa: CASSVTQGQAGLTEQFF; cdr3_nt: TGTGCCAGCAGCGTAACCCAGGGACAGGCTGGTTTGACTGAGCAGTTCTTC
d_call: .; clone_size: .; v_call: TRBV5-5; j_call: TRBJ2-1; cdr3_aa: CASSLDLYNEQFF; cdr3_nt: TGTGCCAGCAGCTTGGACCTGTACAATGAGCAGTTCTTC
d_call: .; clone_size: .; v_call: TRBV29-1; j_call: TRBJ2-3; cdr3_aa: CSVEKGRSDTQYF; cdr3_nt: TGCAGCGTTGAAAAGGGGAGGTCAGATACGCAGTATTTT
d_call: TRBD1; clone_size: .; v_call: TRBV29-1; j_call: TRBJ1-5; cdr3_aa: CSVEDREGNQPQHF; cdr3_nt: TGCAGCGTTGAGGACAGGGAAGGCAATCAGCCCCAGCATTTT
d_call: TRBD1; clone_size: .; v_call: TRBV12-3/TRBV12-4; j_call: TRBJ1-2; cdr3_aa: CASSPRTGGTNYGYTF; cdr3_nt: TGTGCCAGCAGTCCACGGACAGGGGGAACTAACTATGGCTACACCTTC
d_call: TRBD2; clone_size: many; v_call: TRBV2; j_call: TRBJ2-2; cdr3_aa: CASTGLVNTGELFF; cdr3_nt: TGTGCCAGCACGGGACTAGTAAACACCGGGGAGCTGTTTTTT
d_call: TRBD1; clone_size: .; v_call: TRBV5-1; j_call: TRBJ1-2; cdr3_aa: CASSLLSGGGDGYTF; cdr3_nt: TGCGCCAGCAGCCTACTGTCAGGGGGTGGGGATGGCTACACCTTC
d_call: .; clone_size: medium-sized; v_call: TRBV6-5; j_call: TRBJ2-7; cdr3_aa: CASSSTGYEQYF; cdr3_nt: TGTGCCAGCAGCTCGACAGGCTACGAGCAGTACTTC
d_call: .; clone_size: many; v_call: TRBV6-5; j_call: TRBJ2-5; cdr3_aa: CASSHLPGAQETQYF; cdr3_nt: TGTGCCAGCAGTCACCTCCCTGGGGCCCAAGAGACCCAGTACTTC
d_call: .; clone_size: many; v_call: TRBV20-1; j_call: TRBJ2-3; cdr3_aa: CSAKRSSDTQYF; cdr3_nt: TGCAGTGCCAAAAGATCCTCAGATACGCAGTATTTT
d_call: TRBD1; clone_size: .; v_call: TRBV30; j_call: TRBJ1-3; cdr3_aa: CAWRVLGQGSGNTIYF; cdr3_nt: TGTGCCTGGAGAGTATTGGGACAGGGCTCTGGAAACACCATATATTTT
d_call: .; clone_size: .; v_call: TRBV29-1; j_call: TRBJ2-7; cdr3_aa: CSVAGDYEQYF; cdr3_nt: TGCAGCGTAGCTGGGGACTACGAGCAGTACTTC
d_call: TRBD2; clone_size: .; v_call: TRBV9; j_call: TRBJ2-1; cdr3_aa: CASSAGTSGGIDEQFF; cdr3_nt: TGTGCCAGCAGCGCAGGGACTAGCGGGGGGATCGATGAGCAGTTCTTC
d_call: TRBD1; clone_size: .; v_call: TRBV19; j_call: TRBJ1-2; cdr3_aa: CASTEDRGIRNYGYTF; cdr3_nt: TGTGCCAGTACTGAGGACAGGGGTATAAGGAACTATGGCTACACCTTC
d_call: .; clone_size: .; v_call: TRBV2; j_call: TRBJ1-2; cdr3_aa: CASSDFFEGGGYTF; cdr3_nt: TGTGCCAGCAGTGATTTCTTCGAGGGGGGTGGCTACACCTTC
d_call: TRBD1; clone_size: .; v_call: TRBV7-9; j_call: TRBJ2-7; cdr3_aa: CASSSGTGKSYEQYF; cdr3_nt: TGTGCCAGCAGCTCCGGGACAGGGAAGTCCTACGAGCAGTACTTC
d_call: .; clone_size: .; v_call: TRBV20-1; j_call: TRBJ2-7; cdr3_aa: CSAGIPGHPSYEQYF; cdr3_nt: TGCAGTGCTGGTATTCCGGGACATCCCTCCTACGAGCAGTACTTC
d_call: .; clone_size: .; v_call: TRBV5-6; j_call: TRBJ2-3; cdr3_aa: CASSSDTNTDTQYF; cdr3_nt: TGTGCCAGCAGCTCGGACACCAACACAGATACGCAGTATTTT
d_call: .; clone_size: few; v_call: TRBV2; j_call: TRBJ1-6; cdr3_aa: CASRSRVLDSPLHF; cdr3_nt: TGTGCCAGCAGGTCAAGGGTTTTAGACTCACCCCTCCACTTT
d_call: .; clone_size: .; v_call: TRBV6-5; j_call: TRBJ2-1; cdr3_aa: CASSYSVGEQFF; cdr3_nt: TGTGCCAGCAGTTACTCGGTCGGTGAGCAGTTCTTC
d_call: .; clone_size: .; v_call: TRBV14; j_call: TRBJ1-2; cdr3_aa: CASSQAAYGYTF; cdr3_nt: TGTGCCAGCAGTCAGGCCGCCTATGGCTACACCTTC
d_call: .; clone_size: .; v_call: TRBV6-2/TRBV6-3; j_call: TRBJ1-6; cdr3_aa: CASSCGRGAGNSPLHF; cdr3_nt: TGTGCCAGTAGTTGCGGCCGGGGCGCCGGTAATTCACCCCTCCACTTT
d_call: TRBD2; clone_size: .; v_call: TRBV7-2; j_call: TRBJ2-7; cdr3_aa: CASRLGLAGIYEQYF; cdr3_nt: TGTGCCAGCAGACTTGGACTAGCGGGGATCTACGAGCAGTACTTC
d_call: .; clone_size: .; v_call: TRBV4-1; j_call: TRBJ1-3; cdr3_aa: CASSQTQGAGNTIYF; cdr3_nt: TGCGCCAGCAGCCAGACCCAAGGGGCGGGAAACACCATATATTTT
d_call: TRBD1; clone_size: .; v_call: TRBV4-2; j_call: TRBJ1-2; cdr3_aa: CASSQAEQGAYYGYTF; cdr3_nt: TGTGCCAGCAGCCAAGCCGAACAGGGGGCCTACTATGGCTACACCTTC
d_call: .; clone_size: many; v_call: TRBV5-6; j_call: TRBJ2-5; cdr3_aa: CASSPRGETQYF; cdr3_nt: TGTGCCAGCAGCCCCCGAGGGGAGACCCAGTACTTC
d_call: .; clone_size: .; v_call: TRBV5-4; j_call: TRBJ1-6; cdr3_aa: CASSRSEGISPLHF; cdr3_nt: TGCGCCAGCTCCAGGTCGGAGGGGATCTCACCCCTCCACTTT
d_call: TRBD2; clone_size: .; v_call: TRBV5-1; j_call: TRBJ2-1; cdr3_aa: CASSLAVAGGGDEQFF; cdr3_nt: TGCGCCAGCAGCTTGGCCGTAGCGGGAGGGGGAGATGAGCAGTTCTTC
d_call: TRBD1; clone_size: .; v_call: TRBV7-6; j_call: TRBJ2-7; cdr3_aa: CASSARDRGYYEQYF; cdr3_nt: TGTGCCAGCAGCGCCCGGGACAGGGGGTACTACGAGCAGTACTTC
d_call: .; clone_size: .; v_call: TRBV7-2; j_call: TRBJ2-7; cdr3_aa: CASSLESTSTYEQYF; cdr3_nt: TGTGCCAGCAGCTTAGAGAGCACCTCTACCTACGAGCAGTACTTC
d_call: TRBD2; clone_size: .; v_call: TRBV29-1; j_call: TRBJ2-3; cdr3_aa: CSVSSGGESTQYF; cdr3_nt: TGCAGCGTTTCTAGCGGGGGGGAATCTACGCAGTATTTT
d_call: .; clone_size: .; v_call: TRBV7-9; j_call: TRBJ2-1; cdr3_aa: CASSPGTLLNEQFF; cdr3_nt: TGTGCCAGCAGCCCCGGGACTTTACTCAATGAGCAGTTCTTC
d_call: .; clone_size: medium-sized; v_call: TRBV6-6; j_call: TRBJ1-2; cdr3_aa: CASSHSISGQYGYTF; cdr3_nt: TGTGCCAGCAGTCACTCGATCAGCGGTCAATATGGCTACACCTTC
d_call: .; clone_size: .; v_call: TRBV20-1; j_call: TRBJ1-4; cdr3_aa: CSAGANEDHFF; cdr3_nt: TGCAGTGCTGGAGCAAATGAGGACCACTTTTTT
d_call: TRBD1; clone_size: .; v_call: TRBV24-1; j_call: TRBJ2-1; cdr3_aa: CATSPLGQGYNEQFF; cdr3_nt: TGTGCCACCAGCCCCCTTGGACAGGGCTACAATGAGCAGTTCTTC
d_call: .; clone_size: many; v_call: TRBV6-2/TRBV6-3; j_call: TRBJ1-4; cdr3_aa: CASSPQGTGNEKLFF; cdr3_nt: TGTGCCAGCAGTCCCCAGGGGACGGGAAATGAAAAACTGTTTTTT
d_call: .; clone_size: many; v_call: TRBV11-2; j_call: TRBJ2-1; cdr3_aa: CASSFETLSYNEQFF; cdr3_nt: TGTGCCAGCAGCTTTGAGACACTCTCCTACAATGAGCAGTTCTTC
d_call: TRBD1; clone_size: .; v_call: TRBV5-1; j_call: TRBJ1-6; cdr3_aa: CASSLGDSDRGYNSPLHF; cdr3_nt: TGCGCCAGCAGCTTGGGGGATTCGGACAGGGGCTATAATTCACCCCTCCACTTT
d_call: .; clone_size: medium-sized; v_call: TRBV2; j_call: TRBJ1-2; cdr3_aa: CASRGQFGGYTF; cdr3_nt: TGTGCCAGCAGAGGACAGTTTGGGGGCTACACCTTC
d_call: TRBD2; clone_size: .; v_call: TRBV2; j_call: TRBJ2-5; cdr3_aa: CASRRTSGGMETQYF; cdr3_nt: TGTGCCAGCAGACGTACTAGCGGGGGTATGGAGACCCAGTACTTC
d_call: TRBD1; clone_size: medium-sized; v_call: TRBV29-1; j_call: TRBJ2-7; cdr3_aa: CSVGGQAYEQYF; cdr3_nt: TGCAGCGTTGGAGGACAGGCCTACGAGCAGTACTTC
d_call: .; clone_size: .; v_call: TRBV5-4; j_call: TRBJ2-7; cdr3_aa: CASSLPGKDQAYEQYF; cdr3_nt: TGTGCCAGCAGCTTGCCAGGGAAGGACCAAGCCTACGAGCAGTACTTC
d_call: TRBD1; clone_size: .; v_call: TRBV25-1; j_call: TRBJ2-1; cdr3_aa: CASSDLGQGRSYNEQFF; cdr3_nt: TGTGCCAGCAGTGACCTGGGACAGGGGCGATCTTACAATGAGCAGTTCTTC
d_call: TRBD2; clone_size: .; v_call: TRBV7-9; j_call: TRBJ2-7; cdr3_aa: CASSRGLPSYEQYF; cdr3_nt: TGTGCCAGCAGCAGGGGACTACCATCCTACGAGCAGTACTTC
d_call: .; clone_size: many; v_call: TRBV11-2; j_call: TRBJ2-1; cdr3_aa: CASSLEDEQFF; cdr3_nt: TGTGCCAGCAGCTTAGAGGATGAGCAGTTCTTC
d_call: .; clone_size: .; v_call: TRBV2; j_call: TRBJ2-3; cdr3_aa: CASSAIGLMGSTDTQYF; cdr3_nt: TGTGCCAGCAGTGCGATAGGGCTGATGGGGAGCACAGATACGCAGTATTTT
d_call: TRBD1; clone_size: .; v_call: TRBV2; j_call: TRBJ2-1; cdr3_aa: CASSATGAQLNEQFF; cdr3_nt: TGTGCCAGCAGTGCCACAGGGGCCCAACTTAATGAGCAGTTCTTC
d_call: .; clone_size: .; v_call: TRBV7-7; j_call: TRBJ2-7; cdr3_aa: CARHRYYEQYF; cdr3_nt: TGTGCTAGACACAGGTACTACGAGCAGTACTTC
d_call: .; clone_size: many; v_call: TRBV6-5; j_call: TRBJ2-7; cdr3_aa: CASSYGGTTYEQYF; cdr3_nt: TGTGCCAGCAGTTATGGGGGTACAACCTACGAGCAGTACTTC
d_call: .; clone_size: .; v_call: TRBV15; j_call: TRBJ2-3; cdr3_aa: CATSRGDWRGDTQYF; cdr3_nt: TGTGCCACCAGCAGAGGGGACTGGCGGGGAGATACGCAGTATTTT
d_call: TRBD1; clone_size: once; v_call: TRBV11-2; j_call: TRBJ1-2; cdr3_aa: CASGSHDRADYGYTF; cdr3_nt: TGTGCCAGCGGCTCCCACGACAGGGCTGACTATGGCTACACCTTC